The 5 T cell receptor beta chains in this list originate from one sample, sequenced in a study of blood T cell repertoires in COVID-19. Profiled with immunoSEQ multiplex PCR; TCRdb holds only in-frame clones, not every one. The table lists approximately 210,000 clones, more than 80% of them singletons. The sequenced material came from peripheral blood. These TCRs come from a man younger than 45 who had recovered from COVID-19.

This chain joins TRBV3-1 (or the pseudogene TRBV3-2) and TRBJ2-7; D is uncertain. The V gene lost 3 bases and the J gene lost 3 bases, with 6 bases spanning the gap. This CDR3 comprises 12 residues. The germline gives CDR1 LGHDT, CDR2 YNNKEL (reference sequence). This CDR3 reads CASSQTGYEQYF. CDR3 sequence (DNA): TGTGCCAGCAGCCAGACGGGCTACGAGCAGTACTTC.

This chain joins TRBV4-1 and TRBJ1-5; TRBD1 agrees at 9 bases. V was pared by 4 bases and J by 4 bases, with 5 bases of the junction left unmatched. The CDR3 covers 15 residues. CDR1 and CDR2 from the germline V gene are MGHRA and YSYEKL. CDR3 nucleotide sequence: TGCGCCAGCAGCCCCTGGACAGGGGCAAATCAGCCCCAGCATTTT. This translates into CASSPWTGANQPQHF.

The chain has TRBV7-9 and TRBJ2-7, with 7 bases fitting TRBD1. V dropped 5 bases and J dropped 2; count of bases not matched to a gene: 6. CDR3 length: 14 amino acids. Germline loops: CDR1 SEHNR, CDR2 FQNEAQ (reference sequence). CDR3 in amino acids: CASSTTGFPYEQYF. The CDR3 bases are TGTGCCAGCAGCACGACAGGGTTCCCCTACGAGCAGTACTTC.

The V call is TRBV3-1 (or the pseudogene TRBV3-2), the J call TRBJ2-1; 9 positions agree with TRBD1. CDR3 length: 17 residues. V gave up 0 bases and J gave up 1 base; unmatched junction bases: 4. Germline-derived CDR1 and CDR2 are LGHDT and YNNKEL (reference sequence). In DNA form, the CDR3 reads TGTGCCAGCAGCCAAGATCTAGGGACAGGGTCCTACAATGAGCAGTTCTTC. Translation gives CASSQDLGTGSYNEQFF.

CDR3 nucleotide sequence: TGCAGCGTTGACCTGGGGAGCTCTGGAAACACCATATATTTT. This sequence encodes CSVDLGSSGNTIYF. The J gene is TRBJ1-3, the V gene TRBV29-1; D gene ambiguous. CDR1 and CDR2 from the germline V gene are SQVTM and ANQGSEA. V was cut by 3 bases and J by 0 bases, with 9 bases left in between. This CDR3 region has 14 residues.